The TCR beta chain under discussion was sequenced for a study of blood T cell repertoires in COVID-19. The table came from immunoSEQ multiplex PCR; TCRdb's copy has only in-frame clones and leaves some out. The profile covers 50,000 or so clones, with less than 90% appearing a single time and roughly 15% taken by the ten largest. The CDR3 extends over 16 amino acids. CDR1 is SGHTA and CDR2 is FQGTGA in the germline V gene. Trimming removed 2 bases from V and 0 bases from J, with 12 bases in between. The source of this sequence is a human donor with active COVID-19. The donor label of this sample is uncertain. The sequencing input was peripheral blood. The chain uses TRBV7-3 and TRBJ2-3, with D possibly being TRBD1 (5 bases). The DNA for the CDR3 is TGTGCCAGCAGCTTAGGGGCGTGGGGTAGCACAGATACGCAGTATTTT. This gives the protein CASSLGAWGSTDTQYF.